One sample yielded the 16 T cell receptor beta chains listed below, sequenced in a study of T cells expressing NK-cell markers (TCRdb year 2020). Libraries were built with 5' RACE. TCRdb names Illumina HiSeq 2000 as the instrument used. After reprocessing by TCRdb, each CDR3 protein sequence is one entry, and no DNA is given. This sample's clone table shows roughly 390,000 distinct CDR3 sequences. The ten largest make up around 10% of the sample. The material sequenced was blood T cells: a sorted CD56 or NKG2C T cell subset, CD4+ or CD8+ T cells, or bulk PBMC T cells (not recorded which). Source of these receptors: a woman in her forties or fifties in good health. Donor details come from another sample of the same person, matched by shared clones.

The V gene is TRBV10-3, the J gene TRBJ2-7. The CDR3 length is 15 residues. Germline assignment: CDR1 ENHRY and CDR2 SYGVKD. The CDR3 sequence: CAIRLDNGRPYEQYF.

This chain joins TRBV18 and TRBJ2-1; TCRdb's assignment of TRBD2 cannot be checked, as there is no DNA. The CDR3 has 16 residues. Germline lookup yields CDR1 KGHSH and CDR2 LQKENI. Here the CDR3 reads CASSHPRAGVVNEQFF.

This chain uses TRBV12-3 or TRBV12-4 with TRBJ2-7; TCRdb's assignment of TRBD1 cannot be checked, as there is no DNA. The CDR3 has 14 residues. CDR3 sequence reads: CASSLAGDIYEQYF.

This chain connects TRBV7-2 to TRBJ2-5. Germline assignment: CDR1 SGHTA and CDR2 FQGNSA. The CDR3 loop spans 14 amino acids. The CDR3 loop is CASSSQRPQETQYF.

The J gene is TRBJ2-5, the V gene TRBV4-2; the D gene TCRdb calls, TRBD1, cannot be checked with no DNA. The length of the CDR3 is 17 residues. CDR1 is LGHNA and CDR2 is YNFKEQ in the germline V gene. CDR3 residues: CASSQEGRGTGTWTQYF.

The chain links TRBV6-1 to TRBJ1-5; the D gene TCRdb calls, TRBD1, cannot be checked with no DNA. Germline-derived CDR1 and CDR2 are MNHNS and SASEGT. There are 15 residues in the CDR3. CDR3 amino acids: CASKDSFNSNQPQHF.

V usage is TRBV28 and J usage is TRBJ1-1; without DNA, the TCRdb call of TRBD1 cannot be checked. Per germline, CDR1 MDHEN and CDR2 SYDVKM. The CDR3 is made up of 13 amino acids. The CDR3 here is CASSLTGWGESFF.

The CDR3 loop reads CASSTTGSGLTDTQYF. The chain uses TRBV7-2 and TRBJ2-3; checking the TCRdb D call of TRBD2 is not possible without DNA. CDR3 length: 16 residues. Germline loops: CDR1 SGHTA, CDR2 FQGNSA.

The chain joins TRBV4-2 to TRBJ2-1; without DNA, the TCRdb call of TRBD2 cannot be checked. The CDR3 has 16 amino acids. Germline V gene sequence: CDR1 LGHNA, CDR2 YNFKEQ. Here the CDR3 reads CASSPRRGEGLNEQFF.

Here the CDR3 reads CASSDPGQENYNEQFF. The rearrangement links TRBV25-1 to TRBJ2-1; TCRdb picks TRBD1, but there is no DNA to check that call. The CDR3 totals 16 residues. The germline gives CDR1 MGHDK, CDR2 SYGVNS.

The CDR3: CASNPGGNTGELFF. The chain joins TRBV6-1 to TRBJ2-2; the D call from TCRdb, TRBD1, cannot be confirmed without DNA. The germline V gene encodes CDR1 MNHNS and CDR2 SASEGT. The CDR3 runs 14 residues.

The chain has TRBV20-1 and TRBJ2-2; TCRdb picks TRBD2, but there is no DNA to check that call. There are 16 residues in the CDR3. CDR1 and CDR2 from the germline V gene are DFQATT and SNEGSKA (reference sequence). The CDR3 loop reads CSKAPSGRPNTGELFF.

The chain uses TRBV18 and TRBJ2-1; TCRdb proposes TRBD2, but this gene call is untestable without DNA. The CDR3 length is 15 residues. Germline V gives CDR1 KGHSH, CDR2 LQKENI. CDR3 loop: CASGPLSGPSNEQFF.

The chain has TRBV12-3 or TRBV12-4 and TRBJ2-2; TCRdb calls TRBD1, which cannot be checked without DNA. The CDR3 has 11 amino acids. CDR3 region: CVPLGGEELFF.

This sequence joins TRBV7-7 and TRBJ2-5; TCRdb's D call of TRBD2 is untestable without DNA. The germline V gene encodes CDR1 SSHAT and CDR2 FNYEAQ (reference sequence). This CDR3 comprises 16 residues. CDR3 in amino acids: CASSLRLAGVPETQYF. Together with reference TRBV7-7 and TRBJ2-5, the CDR3 gives the full variable domain: GAGVSQSPRYKVTKRGQDVTLRCDPISSHATLYWYQQALGQGPEFLTYFNYEAQPDKSGLPSDRFSAERPEGSISTLTIQRTEQRDSAMYRCASSLRLAGVPETQYFGPGTRLLVL.

The V and J genes are TRBV3-1 and TRBJ2-3. From germline, CDR1 is LGHDT and CDR2 YNNKEL (reference sequence). The CDR3 is made up of 12 amino acids. The CDR3 is CASSFQRDTQYF.